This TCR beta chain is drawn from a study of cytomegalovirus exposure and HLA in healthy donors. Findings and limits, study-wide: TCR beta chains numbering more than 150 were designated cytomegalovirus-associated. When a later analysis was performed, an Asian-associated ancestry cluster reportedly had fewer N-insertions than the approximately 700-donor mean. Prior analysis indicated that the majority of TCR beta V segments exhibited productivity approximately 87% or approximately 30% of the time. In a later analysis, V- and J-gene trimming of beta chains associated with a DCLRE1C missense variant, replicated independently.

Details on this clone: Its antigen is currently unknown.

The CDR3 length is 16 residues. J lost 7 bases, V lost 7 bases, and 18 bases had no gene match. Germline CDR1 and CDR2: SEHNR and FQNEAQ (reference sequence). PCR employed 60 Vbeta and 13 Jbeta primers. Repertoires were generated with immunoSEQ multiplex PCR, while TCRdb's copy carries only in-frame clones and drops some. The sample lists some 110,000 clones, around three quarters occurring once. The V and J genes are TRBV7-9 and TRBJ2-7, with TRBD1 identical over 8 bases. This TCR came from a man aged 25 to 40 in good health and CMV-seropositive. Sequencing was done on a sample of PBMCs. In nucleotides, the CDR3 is TGTGCCAGCACCCTCCCCCTGACAGGGGCCCGAGGGGAGCAGTACTTC. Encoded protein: CASTLPLTGARGEQYF. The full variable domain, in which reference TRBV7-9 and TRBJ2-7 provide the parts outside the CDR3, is DTGVSQNPRHKITKRGQNVTFRCDPISEHNRLYWYRQTLGQGPEFLTYFQNEAQLEKSRLLSDRFSAERPKGSFSTLEIQRTEQGDSAMYLCASTLPLTGARGEQYFGPGTRLTVT.